These 21 T cell receptor beta chains were sequenced from one sample in a study of metastatic and nonmetastatic thyroid tumors. TCRdb reanalyzed the PCR reads via MiXCR. The repertoire holds more than 30,000 clones, with approximately 19% as singletons. All patients were untreated before thyroid surgery. Sequenced material: blood. These receptors came from a female donor with papillary thyroid cancer or a benign thyroid nodule (not recorded which). Some clones in this sample may be carry-over from other donors' samples.

The chain has TRBV6-1 and TRBJ2-2; 7 positions agree with TRBD1. The germline V gene encodes CDR1 MNHNS and CDR2 SASEGT. V shed 6 bases, J shed 7 bases, and the junction held 5 bases outside the gene matches. The CDR3 covers 13 residues. In DNA form, the CDR3 reads TGTGCCAGCAGGGGACAGAATCACGGGGAGCTGTTTTTT. Protein sequence: CASRGQNHGELFF.

As concerns this clone: A much larger clone differs by one base, so this may be a read error. The chain combines TRBV29-1 with TRBJ1-5; possible D gene TRBD1, 6 bases. V gave up 6 bases and J gave up 6 bases, with 15 bases separating them. Germline values: CDR1 SQVTM, CDR2 ANQGSEA. This CDR3 is 13 amino acids long. The CDR3 nucleotides read TGCAGCGTCGCAGCAGGGGTTTGTCAGCCCCAGCATTTT. Translation gives CSVAAGVCQPQHF.

This clone showed up many times. The rearrangement joins TRBV19 to TRBJ2-7, with 9 bases aligning to TRBD2. With 5 bases clipped from V and 4 bases from J, the junction kept 6 bases outside the gene matches. Germline V CDR1 and CDR2: LNHDA, SQIVND (reference sequence). CDR3 length: 14 amino acids. The CDR3 loop reads CASSQAGGFYEQYF. CDR3 DNA: TGTGCCAGTAGTCAAGCGGGGGGATTTTACGAGCAGTACTTC.

The sample holds a few counts of this clone. The chain has TRBV6-1 and TRBJ1-5, with D possibly TRBD1 on 6 matching bases. The CDR3 covers 14 residues. CDR1 and CDR2 (germline): MNHNS, SASEGT. With 10 bases removed from V and 0 bases from J, the gap between germline ends came to 13 bases. Written as DNA, the CDR3 is TGTGCCATACGGGGGGCTCTTAGCAATCAGCCCCAGCATTTT. Amino acids: CAIRGALSNQPQHF.

In its sample, this clone was seen a few times. V is TRBV28 and J is TRBJ2-7; D not certain. Trimming shortened V by 3 bases and J by 0 bases, and 21 bases separated the two germline ends. Germline V gene lookup returns CDR1 MDHEN and CDR2 SYDVKM. The CDR3 runs 18 residues. CDR3 nucleotides: TGTGCCAGCAGTTTTCAACTTATTGGGCCCACGAGCTCCTACGAGCAGTACTTC. Protein sequence: CASSFQLIGPTSSYEQYF.

This clone was detected a few times. The CDR3 DNA reads as TGTGCCAGCAGTTTTCGGGAACAGACTGAAGCTTTCTTT. Amino acid sequence: CASSFREQTEAFF. This chain uses TRBV27 with TRBJ1-1, with no clear D. Germline values: CDR1 MNHEY, CDR2 SMNVEV (reference sequence). Trimming pared 3 bases from V and 5 bases from J, leaving 10 bases between. This CDR3 is 13 amino acids long.

This sequence joins TRBV6-1 and TRBJ2-3; 9 bases agree with TRBD1. The CDR3 has 16 residues. J was trimmed by 5 bases and V by 4 bases; bases with no gene match: 10. Germline CDR1 reads MNHNS; CDR2 reads SASEGT. The CDR3 bases are TGTGCCAGCAGTGCGAGTTACAGGGGGCCGGGAGATACGCAGTATTTT. Residues: CASSASYRGPGDTQYF.

This clone was observed at least ten times. The chain employs TRBV7-9 and TRBJ1-2; TRBD1 is a possible D gene (5 bases). The CDR3 spans 15 residues. Trimming stripped 3 bases from V and 0 bases from J, with 11 bases between. Germline CDR1 and CDR2: SEHNR and FQNEAQ (reference sequence). The CDR3 protein is CASSLSRVSNYGYTF. Written as DNA, the CDR3 is TGTGCCAGCAGCTTGTCCAGGGTATCTAACTATGGCTACACCTTC.

The sample holds many counts of this clone. V gene TRBV20-1 combines with J gene TRBJ1-2, with 8 bases matching TRBD1. CDR1 is DFQATT and CDR2 is SNEGSKA in the germline V gene (reference sequence). J lost 5 bases, V lost 0 bases, and 8 bases had no gene match. CDR3 size: 15 residues. The CDR3 protein is CSARDPLDRGYGYTF. CDR3 in DNA: TGCAGTGCTAGAGATCCCCTCGACAGGGGATATGGCTACACCTTC.

The rearrangement links TRBV19 to TRBJ1-5; 9 nucleotides line up with TRBD1. The CDR3 totals 18 residues. Germline loops: CDR1 LNHDA, CDR2 SQIVND (reference sequence). J lost 6 bases, V lost 3 bases, and 15 bases had no gene match. CDR3 in amino acids: CASSIPYPTGGGGQPQHF. The CDR3, as DNA: TGTGCCAGTAGTATCCCTTACCCGACAGGGGGAGGTGGTCAGCCCCAGCATTTT.

The sample holds a few counts of this clone. The chain links TRBV19 to TRBJ1-5, with a weak D call TRBD1 (5 bases). Trimming left V 4 bases short and J 4 bases short, with 8 bases between. The germline gives CDR1 LNHDA, CDR2 SQIVND (reference sequence). There are 13 residues in the CDR3. The CDR3 sequence is CASSTQGNQPQHF. Here the CDR3 DNA reads TGTGCCAGTAGTACGCAGGGAAATCAGCCCCAGCATTTT.

This clone was seen repeatedly, ten times or more. CDR3 in amino acids: CASSSKAGELFF. CDR3 sequence (DNA): TGTGCCAGTAGCTCGAAGGCCGGGGAGCTGTTTTTT. The rearrangement links TRBV19 to TRBJ2-2, with D uncertain. CDR3 length: 12 residues. Trimming pared 6 bases from V and 6 bases from J, leaving 8 bases between. CDR1 LNHDA and CDR2 SQIVND come from the germline V gene (reference sequence). Full variable domain (rest looked up from reference TRBV19 and TRBJ2-2): DGGITQSPKYLFRKEGQNVTLSCEQNLNHDAMYWYRQDPGQGLRLIYYSQIVNDFQKGDIAEGYSVSREKKESFPLTVTSAQKNPTAFYLCASSSKAGELFFGEGSRLTVL.

This clone occurred many times. This chain joins TRBV19 and TRBJ1-1; D not certain. This CDR3 region has 13 residues. The V gene lost 6 bases and the J gene lost 2 bases, with 10 bases spanning the gap. The germline gives CDR1 LNHDA, CDR2 SQIVND (reference sequence). CDR3 DNA sequence: TGTGCCAGTAGCCACACTATAAACACTGAAGCTTTCTTT. It encodes CASSHTINTEAFF. Full variable domain (rest looked up from reference TRBV19 and TRBJ1-1): DGGITQSPKYLFRKEGQNVTLSCEQNLNHDAMYWYRQDPGQGLRLIYYSQIVNDFQKGDIAEGYSVSREKKESFPLTVTSAQKNPTAFYLCASSHTINTEAFFGQGTRLTVV.

In its sample, this clone was seen many times. The chain carries TRBV5-1 and TRBJ2-5, with TRBD2 identical over 7 bases. CDR1 SGHRS and CDR2 YFSETQ come from the germline V gene. With V trimmed by 2 bases and J by 3 bases, 7 bases remained unmatched. The CDR3 extends over 15 amino acids. This CDR3 is CASSFSGEYKETQYF. In DNA, the CDR3 is TGCGCCAGCAGCTTCAGCGGGGAGTATAAAGAGACCCAGTACTTC.

V gene TRBV9 combines with J gene TRBJ2-7; the match to TRBD1 covers 7 bases. CDR1 is SGDLS, CDR2 YYNGEE, per germline. The length of the CDR3 is 14 residues. V lost 1 base and J lost 6; bases outside the gene matches: 7. The CDR3 DNA sequence: TGTGCCAGCAGCGTACCAGGGGGAGCCGGCGAGCAGTACTTC. Its translation: CASSVPGGAGEQYF.

A note on this clone: This may arise from a read error, as a much more abundant clone is one base away. The chain recombines TRBV29-1 with TRBJ1-2; D is undetermined. The CDR3 is 11 residues long. CDR1 and CDR2 from the germline V gene are SQVTM and ANQGSEA. The CDR3 sequence: CSVPTYYGHTF. CDR3 bases: TGCAGCGTTCCTACATACTATGGCCACACCTTC.

The V and J genes are TRBV12-3 or TRBV12-4 and TRBJ2-7; 11 bases align to TRBD2. The CDR3 sequence is 15 residues long. The V and J ends lost 5 bases and 3 bases, in that order; junction bases with no gene match: 6. The CDR3 nucleotides read TGTGCCAGCAGTGCCCCTAGCGGGGGGCTCTACGAGCAGTACTTC. Its protein product is CASSAPSGGLYEQYF.

This clone showed up just a few times. The chain uses TRBV30 and TRBJ2-2; D is possibly TRBD1 or TRBD2 (5 bases each). Trimming took 2 bases from V and 6 from J, leaving 10 bases between them. The CDR3 sequence is 13 residues long. The V gene's germline CDR1 is GTSNPN and CDR2 SVGIG (reference sequence). The CDR3 DNA follows: TGTGCCTGGAGTAGAGGGGACGCCGGGGAGCTGTTTTTT. This encodes CAWSRGDAGELFF.

This clone has more than one count but fewer than ten. V usage is TRBV9 and J usage is TRBJ1-2; no reliable D call. This CDR3 spans 15 amino acids. The V end was cut by 0 bases, the J end by 2 bases, with 11 bases between. CDR1 SGDLS and CDR2 YYNGEE come from the germline V gene. CDR3 loop: CASSVGRGGNYGYTF. In nucleotides, the CDR3 is TGTGCCAGCAGCGTAGGGCGGGGAGGAAACTATGGCTACACCTTC.

This clone showed up just a few times. The V and J genes are TRBV3-1 and TRBJ1-2, with D possibly matching TRBD1 (6 bases). The V end lost 6 bases, the J end lost 1 base, and 9 bases lay between the germline ends. The germline V gene has CDR1 LGHDT and CDR2 YNNKEL (reference sequence). The CDR3 spans 13 residues. The CDR3 coding sequence is TGTGCCAGCAGACACAGGGATAACTATGGCTACACCTTC. This gives the protein CASRHRDNYGYTF.

The chain has TRBV5-1 and TRBJ2-7; 8 bases match TRBD1. The CDR3 is made up of 15 amino acids. Trimming at V came to 4 bases and at J to 6 bases, leaving 12 bases not matched to a gene. Germline loops: CDR1 SGHRS, CDR2 YFSETQ. CDR3 in amino acids: CASSPTGTGLSEQYF. Here the CDR3 DNA reads TGCGCCAGCAGCCCGACCGGGACAGGCCTCTCCGAGCAGTACTTC.